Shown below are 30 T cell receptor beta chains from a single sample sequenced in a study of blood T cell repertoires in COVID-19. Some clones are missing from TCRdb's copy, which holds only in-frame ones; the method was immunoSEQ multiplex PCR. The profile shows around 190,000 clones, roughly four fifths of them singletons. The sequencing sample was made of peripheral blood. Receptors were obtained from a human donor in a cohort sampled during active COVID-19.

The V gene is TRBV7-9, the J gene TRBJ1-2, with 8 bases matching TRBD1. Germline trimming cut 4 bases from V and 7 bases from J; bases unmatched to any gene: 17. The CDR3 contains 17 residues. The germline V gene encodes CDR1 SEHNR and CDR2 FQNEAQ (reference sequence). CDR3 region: CASSSRTQTGVYGGYTF. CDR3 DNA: TGTGCCAGCAGCTCAAGAACCCAGACAGGGGTCTATGGTGGCTACACCTTC.

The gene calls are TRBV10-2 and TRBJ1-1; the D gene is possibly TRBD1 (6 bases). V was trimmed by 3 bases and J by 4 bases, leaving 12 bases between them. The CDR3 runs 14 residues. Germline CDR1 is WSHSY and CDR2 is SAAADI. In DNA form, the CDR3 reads TGCGCCAGCAGTGATACAGGGAGAAGCACTGAAGCTTTCTTT. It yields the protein CASSDTGRSTEAFF.

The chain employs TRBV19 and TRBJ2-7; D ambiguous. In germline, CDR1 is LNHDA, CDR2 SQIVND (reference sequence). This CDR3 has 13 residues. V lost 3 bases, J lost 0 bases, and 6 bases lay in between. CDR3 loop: CASSIGDSYEQYF. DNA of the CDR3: TGTGCCAGTAGTATCGGAGACTCCTACGAGCAGTACTTC.

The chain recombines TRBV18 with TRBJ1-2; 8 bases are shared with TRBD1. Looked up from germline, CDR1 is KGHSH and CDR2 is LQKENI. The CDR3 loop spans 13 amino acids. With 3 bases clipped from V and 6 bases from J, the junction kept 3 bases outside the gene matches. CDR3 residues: CASSPDRVDGYTF. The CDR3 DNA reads TGTGCCAGCTCACCGGACAGGGTAGATGGCTACACCTTC.

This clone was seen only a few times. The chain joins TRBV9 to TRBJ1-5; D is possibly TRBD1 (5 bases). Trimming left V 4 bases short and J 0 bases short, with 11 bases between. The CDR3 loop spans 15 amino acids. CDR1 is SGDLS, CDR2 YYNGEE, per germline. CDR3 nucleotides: TGTGCCAGCAGCCAGGGAGGGAGTAGCAATCAGCCCCAGCATTTT. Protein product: CASSQGGSSNQPQHF.

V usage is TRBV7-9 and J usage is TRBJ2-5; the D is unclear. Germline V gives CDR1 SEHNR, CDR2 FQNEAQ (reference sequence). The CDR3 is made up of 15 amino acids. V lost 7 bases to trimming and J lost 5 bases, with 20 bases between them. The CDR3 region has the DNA TGTGCCAGCACCACACTTTCACTCGTTTTGGAGACCCAGTACTTC. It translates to CASTTLSLVLETQYF. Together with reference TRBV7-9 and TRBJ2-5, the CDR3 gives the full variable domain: DTGVSQNPRHKITKRGQNVTFRCDPISEHNRLYWYRQTLGQGPEFLTYFQNEAQLEKSRLLSDRFSAERPKGSFSTLEIQRTEQGDSAMYLCASTTLSLVLETQYFGPGTRLLVL.

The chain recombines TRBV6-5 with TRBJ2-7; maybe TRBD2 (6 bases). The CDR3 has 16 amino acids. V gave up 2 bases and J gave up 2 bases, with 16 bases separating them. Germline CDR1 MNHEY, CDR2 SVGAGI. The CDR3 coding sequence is TGTGCCAGCAGTTACACGGTGGGGGAGGTAGCCTACGAGCAGTACTTC. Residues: CASSYTVGEVAYEQYF.

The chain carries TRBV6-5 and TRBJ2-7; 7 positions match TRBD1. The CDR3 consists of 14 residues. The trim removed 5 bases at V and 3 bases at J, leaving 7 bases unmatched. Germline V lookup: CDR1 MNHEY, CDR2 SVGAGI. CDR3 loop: CASSPNRQGYEQYF. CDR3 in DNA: TGTGCCAGCAGTCCTAACCGACAGGGCTACGAGCAGTACTTC.

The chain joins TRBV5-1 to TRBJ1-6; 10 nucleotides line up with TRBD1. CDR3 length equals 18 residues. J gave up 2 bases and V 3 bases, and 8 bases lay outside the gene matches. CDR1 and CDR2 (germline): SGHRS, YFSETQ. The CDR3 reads CASSWIGQGVTYNSPLHF. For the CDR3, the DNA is TGCGCCAGCAGCTGGATCGGACAGGGGGTAACCTATAATTCACCCCTCCACTTT.

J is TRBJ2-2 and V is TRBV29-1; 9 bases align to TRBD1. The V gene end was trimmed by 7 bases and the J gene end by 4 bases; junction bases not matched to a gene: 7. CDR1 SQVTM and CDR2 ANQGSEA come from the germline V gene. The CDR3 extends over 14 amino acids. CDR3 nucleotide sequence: TGCAGCGGCCTCGGACAGGGGAGCACCGGGGAGCTGTTTTTT. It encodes CSGLGQGSTGELFF.

CDR3 coding DNA: TGTGCCAGCTCACCAATTTTAGGGGGCGGCGAGGGGCAGTACTTC. This codes for CASSPILGGGEGQYF. The V and J genes are TRBV18 and TRBJ2-7; 7 bases are a match to TRBD1. The CDR3 covers 15 residues. The germline V gene has CDR1 KGHSH and CDR2 LQKENI. The junction had 13 bases not matched to a gene; V was cut back by 2 bases and J by 9 bases.

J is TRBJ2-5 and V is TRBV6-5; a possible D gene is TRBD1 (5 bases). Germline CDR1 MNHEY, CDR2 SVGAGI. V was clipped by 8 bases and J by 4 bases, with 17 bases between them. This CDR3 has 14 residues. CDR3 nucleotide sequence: TGTGCCAGCCACACAGGCGGATTGTCAGAGACCCAGTACTTC. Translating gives CASHTGGLSETQYF.

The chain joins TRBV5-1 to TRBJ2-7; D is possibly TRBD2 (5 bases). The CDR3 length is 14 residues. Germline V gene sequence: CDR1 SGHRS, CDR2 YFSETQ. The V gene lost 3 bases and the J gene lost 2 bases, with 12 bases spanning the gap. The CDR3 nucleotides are TGCGCCAGCAGCTCGCCACGGGGAACCTACGAGCAGTACTTC. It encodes CASSSPRGTYEQYF.

The CDR3 reads CASSLTASGNTIYF. In DNA, the CDR3 is TGTGCCAGCAGCTTGACAGCCTCTGGAAACACCATATATTTT. This chain uses TRBV5-5 with TRBJ1-3; unclear D gene. Germline-derived CDR1 and CDR2 are SGHKS and YYEKEE (reference sequence). The length of the CDR3 is 14 residues. The germline V and J ends were trimmed by 1 base and 0 bases, with 5 bases remaining between them.

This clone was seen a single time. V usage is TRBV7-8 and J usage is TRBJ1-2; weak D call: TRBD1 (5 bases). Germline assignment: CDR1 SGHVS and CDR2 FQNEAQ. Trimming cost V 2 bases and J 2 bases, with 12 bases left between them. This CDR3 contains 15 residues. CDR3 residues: CASSLWQGSNYGYTF. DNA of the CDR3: TGTGCCAGCAGCTTATGGCAGGGCAGCAACTATGGCTACACCTTC.

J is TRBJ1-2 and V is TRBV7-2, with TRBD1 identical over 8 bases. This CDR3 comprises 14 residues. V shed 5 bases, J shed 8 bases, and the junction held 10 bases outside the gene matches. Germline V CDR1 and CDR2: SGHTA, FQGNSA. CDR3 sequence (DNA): TGTGCCAGCAGCCTTGGGCAGGGGGCATGGGGCTACACCTTC. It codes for CASSLGQGAWGYTF.

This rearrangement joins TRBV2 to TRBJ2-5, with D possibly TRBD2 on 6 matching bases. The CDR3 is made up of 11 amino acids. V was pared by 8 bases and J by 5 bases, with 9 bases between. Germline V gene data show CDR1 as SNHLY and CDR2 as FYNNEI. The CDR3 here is CASGGKETQYF. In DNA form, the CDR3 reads TGTGCCAGCGGAGGGAAGGAGACCCAGTACTTC.

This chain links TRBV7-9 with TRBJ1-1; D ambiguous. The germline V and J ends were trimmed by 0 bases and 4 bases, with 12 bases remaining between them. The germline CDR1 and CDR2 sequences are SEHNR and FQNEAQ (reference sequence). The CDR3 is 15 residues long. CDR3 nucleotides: TGTGCCAGCAGCTTAGCCGGCACCGGGGTCACTGAAGCTTTCTTT. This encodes CASSLAGTGVTEAFF.

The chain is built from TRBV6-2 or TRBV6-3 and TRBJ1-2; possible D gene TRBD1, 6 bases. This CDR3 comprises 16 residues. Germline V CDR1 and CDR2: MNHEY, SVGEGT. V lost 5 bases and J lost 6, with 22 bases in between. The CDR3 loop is CASSRTGWASDDGYTF. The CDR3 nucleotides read TGTGCCAGCAGTCGTACAGGGTGGGCTTCTGATGATGGCTACACCTTC.

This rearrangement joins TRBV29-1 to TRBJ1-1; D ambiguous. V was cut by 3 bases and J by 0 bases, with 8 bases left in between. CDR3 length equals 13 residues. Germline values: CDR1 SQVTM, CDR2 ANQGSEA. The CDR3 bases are TGCAGCGTTGAGAGGCAGATGAACACTGAAGCTTTCTTT. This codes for CSVERQMNTEAFF. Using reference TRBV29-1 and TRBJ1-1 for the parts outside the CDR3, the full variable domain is SAVISQKPSRDICQRGTSLTIQCQVDSQVTMMFWYRQQPGQSLTLIATANQGSEATYESGFVIDKFPISRPNLTFSTLTVSNMSPEDSSIYLCSVERQMNTEAFFGQGTRLTVV.

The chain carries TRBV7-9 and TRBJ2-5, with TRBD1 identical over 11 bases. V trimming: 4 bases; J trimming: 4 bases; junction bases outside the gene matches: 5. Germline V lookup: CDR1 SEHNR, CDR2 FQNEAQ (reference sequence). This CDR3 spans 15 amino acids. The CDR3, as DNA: TGTGCCAGCAGCTGGGGACAGGGGGTTCGAGAGACCCAGTACTTC. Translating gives CASSWGQGVRETQYF. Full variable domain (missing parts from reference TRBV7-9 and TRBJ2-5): DTGVSQNPRHKITKRGQNVTFRCDPISEHNRLYWYRQTLGQGPEFLTYFQNEAQLEKSRLLSDRFSAERPKGSFSTLEIQRTEQGDSAMYLCASSWGQGVRETQYFGPGTRLLVL.

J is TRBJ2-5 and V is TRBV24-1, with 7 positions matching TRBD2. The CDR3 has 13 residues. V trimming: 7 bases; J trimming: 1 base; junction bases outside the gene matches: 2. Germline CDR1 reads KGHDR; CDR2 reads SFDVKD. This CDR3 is CATRGRGQETQYF. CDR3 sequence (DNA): TGTGCCACCAGGGGGAGGGGCCAAGAGACCCAGTACTTC.

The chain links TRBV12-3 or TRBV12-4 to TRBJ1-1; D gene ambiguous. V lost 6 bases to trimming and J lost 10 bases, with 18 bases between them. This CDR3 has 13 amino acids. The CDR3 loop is CASSINLGSSAFF. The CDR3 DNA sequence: TGTGCCAGCAGCATAAACTTGGGCAGTTCAGCTTTCTTT.

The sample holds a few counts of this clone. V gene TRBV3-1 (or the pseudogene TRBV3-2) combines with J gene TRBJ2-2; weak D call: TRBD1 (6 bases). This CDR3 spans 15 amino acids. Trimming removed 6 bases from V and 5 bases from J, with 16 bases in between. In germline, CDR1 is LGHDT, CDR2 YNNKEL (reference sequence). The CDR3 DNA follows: TGTGCCAGCAGTCCCCCAGGGACATGGACCGGGGAGCTGTTTTTT. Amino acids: CASSPPGTWTGELFF.

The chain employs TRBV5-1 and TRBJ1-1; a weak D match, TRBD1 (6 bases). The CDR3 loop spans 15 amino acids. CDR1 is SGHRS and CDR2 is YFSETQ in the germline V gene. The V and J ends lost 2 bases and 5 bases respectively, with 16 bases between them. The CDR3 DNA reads TGCGCCAGCAGCTTAGATGACAGGTCGTATACTGAAGCTTTCTTT. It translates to CASSLDDRSYTEAFF.

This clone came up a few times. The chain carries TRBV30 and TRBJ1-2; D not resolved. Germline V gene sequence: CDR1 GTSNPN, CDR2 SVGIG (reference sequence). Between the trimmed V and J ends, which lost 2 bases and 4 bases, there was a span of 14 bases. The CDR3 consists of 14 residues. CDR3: CAWSTPGGVYGYTF. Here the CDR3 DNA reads TGTGCCTGGAGTACCCCGGGCGGGGTCTATGGCTACACCTTC.

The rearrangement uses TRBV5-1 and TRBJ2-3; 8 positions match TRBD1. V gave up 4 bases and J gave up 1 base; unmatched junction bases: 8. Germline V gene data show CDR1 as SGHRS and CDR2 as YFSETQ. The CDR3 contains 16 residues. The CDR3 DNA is TGCGCCAGCAGCCTCTCAGGGGGCCGTGGCACAGATACGCAGTATTTT. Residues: CASSLSGGRGTDTQYF.

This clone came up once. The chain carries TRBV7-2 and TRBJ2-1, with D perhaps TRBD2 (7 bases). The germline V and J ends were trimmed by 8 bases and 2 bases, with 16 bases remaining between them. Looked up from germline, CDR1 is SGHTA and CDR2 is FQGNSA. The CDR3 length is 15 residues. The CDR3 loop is CASCQGGAAYNEQFF. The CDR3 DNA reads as TGTGCCAGCTGCCAAGGGGGGGCTGCCTACAATGAGCAGTTCTTC.

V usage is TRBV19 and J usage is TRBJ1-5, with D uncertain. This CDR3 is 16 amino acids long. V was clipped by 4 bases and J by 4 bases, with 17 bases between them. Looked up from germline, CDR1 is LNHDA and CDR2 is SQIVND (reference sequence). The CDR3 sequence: CASSTHTGSQNQPQHF. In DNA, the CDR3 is TGTGCCAGTAGTACCCACACCGGGAGTCAAAATCAGCCCCAGCATTTT. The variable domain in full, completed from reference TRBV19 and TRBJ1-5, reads DGGITQSPKYLFRKEGQNVTLSCEQNLNHDAMYWYRQDPGQGLRLIYYSQIVNDFQKGDIAEGYSVSREKKESFPLTVTSAQKNPTAFYLCASSTHTGSQNQPQHFGDGTRLSIL.

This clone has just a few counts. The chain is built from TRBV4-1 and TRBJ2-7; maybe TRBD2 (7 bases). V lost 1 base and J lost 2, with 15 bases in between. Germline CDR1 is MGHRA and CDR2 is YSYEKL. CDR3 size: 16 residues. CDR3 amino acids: CASSQGGGGIPYEQYF. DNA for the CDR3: TGCGCCAGCAGCCAAGGAGGGGGAGGGATCCCCTACGAGCAGTACTTC.